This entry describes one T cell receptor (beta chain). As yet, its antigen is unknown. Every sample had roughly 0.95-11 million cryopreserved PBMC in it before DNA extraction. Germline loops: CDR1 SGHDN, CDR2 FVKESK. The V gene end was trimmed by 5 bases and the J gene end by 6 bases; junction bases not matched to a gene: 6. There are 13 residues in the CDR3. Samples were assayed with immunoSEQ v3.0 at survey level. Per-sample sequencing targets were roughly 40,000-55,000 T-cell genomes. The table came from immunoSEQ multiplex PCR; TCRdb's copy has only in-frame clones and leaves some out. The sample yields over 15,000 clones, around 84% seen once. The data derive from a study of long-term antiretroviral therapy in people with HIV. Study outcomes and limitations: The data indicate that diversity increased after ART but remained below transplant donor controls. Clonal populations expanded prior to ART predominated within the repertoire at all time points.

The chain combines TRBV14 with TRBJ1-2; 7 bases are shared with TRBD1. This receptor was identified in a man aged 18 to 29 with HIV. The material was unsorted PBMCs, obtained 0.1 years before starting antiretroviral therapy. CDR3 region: CASSARTGDGYTF. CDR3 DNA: TGTGCCAGCAGCGCCCGGACAGGCGATGGCTACACCTTC.